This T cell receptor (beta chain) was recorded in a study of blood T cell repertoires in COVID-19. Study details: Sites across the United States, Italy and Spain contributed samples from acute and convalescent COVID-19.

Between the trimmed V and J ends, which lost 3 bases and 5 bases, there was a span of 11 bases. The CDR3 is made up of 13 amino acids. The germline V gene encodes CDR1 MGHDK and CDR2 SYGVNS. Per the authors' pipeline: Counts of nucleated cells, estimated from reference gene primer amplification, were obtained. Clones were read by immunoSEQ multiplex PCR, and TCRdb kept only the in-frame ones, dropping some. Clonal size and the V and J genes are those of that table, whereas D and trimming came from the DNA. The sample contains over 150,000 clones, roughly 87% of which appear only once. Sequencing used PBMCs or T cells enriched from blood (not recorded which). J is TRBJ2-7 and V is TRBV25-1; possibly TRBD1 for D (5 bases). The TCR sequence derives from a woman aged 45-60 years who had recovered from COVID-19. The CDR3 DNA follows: TGTGCCAGCAGTGAGGTCAGGGCCCACGAGCAGTACTTC. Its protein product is CASSEVRAHEQYF.